Listed below are T cell receptor beta chains from one sample, sequenced in a study of blood T cell repertoires in COVID-19. The assay was immunoSEQ multiplex PCR, and TCRdb's table has in-frame clones only and misses some. The sample has about 75,000 clones, 84% seen once. Material: peripheral blood. The receptors stem from a woman aged 45-65 years with acute or convalescent COVID-19. Each CDR3 is given with its conserved first and last residue. D genes are given only for firm matches. The size field is filled for only some rows; it gives once, few, many or a size class.

V,J,D,size,DNA,CDR3
TRBV11-2,TRBJ2-3,-,-,TGTGCCAGCAGCCTGAGCACAGATACGCAGTATTTT,CASSLSTDTQYF
TRBV5-1,TRBJ2-4,TRBD2,-,TGCGCCAGCAGCTTGGAAGGGACTAGCGGGATTCAGTACTTC,CASSLEGTSGIQYF
TRBV23-1,TRBJ1-2,-,-,TGCGCCAGCAGTCAATCGCGGGGGGATCGGTTTTCTGGGGAATATGGCTACACCTTC,CASSQSRGDRFSGEYGYTF
TRBV6-2/TRBV6-3,TRBJ2-5,-,-,TGTGCCAGCAGCCGGGACATCCAAGAGACCCAGTACTTC,CASSRDIQETQYF
TRBV18,TRBJ2-3,-,-,TGTGCCAGCAGGACAGCTAGCACAGATACGCAGTATTTT,CASRTASTDTQYF
TRBV3-1/TRBV3-2,TRBJ2-1,-,-,TGTGCCAGCAGCCAAGATCAAGGCGGTGGGCAGTTCTTC,CASSQDQGGGQFF
TRBV11-3,TRBJ2-5,TRBD1,-,TGTGCCAGCAGCCCCGGACAGGGGATTAGTTCGGAGACCCAGTACTTC,CASSPGQGISSETQYF
TRBV7-8,TRBJ2-7,-,few,TGTGCCAGCAGCTTAGCGGGAGACTACGAGCAGTACTTC,CASSLAGDYEQYF
TRBV20-1,TRBJ2-7,TRBD1,few,TGCAGTGCGAGACAGGGCTACGAGCAGTACTTC,CSARQGYEQYF
TRBV10-3,TRBJ1-4,-,-,TGTGCCATCAGACCGTCCCTGTCGGATGAAAAACTGTTTTTT,CAIRPSLSDEKLFF
TRBV9,TRBJ2-2,TRBD2,-,TGTGCCAGCAGCCCCGAGGGAGCGGGGTACCCTAACGGGGAGCTGTTTTTT,CASSPEGAGYPNGELFF
TRBV25-1,TRBJ1-2,-,-,TGTGCCAGCAGTGAGGGCACTAACTATGGCTACACCTTC,CASSEGTNYGYTF
TRBV9,TRBJ2-1,TRBD1,-,TGTGCCAGCATCCTGGGACAGGTAAACAATGAGCAGTTCTTC,CASILGQVNNEQFF
TRBV5-1,TRBJ2-1,TRBD1,-,TGCGCCAGCAGCCATGGGACAGGGGTCTACAATGAGCAGTTCTTC,CASSHGTGVYNEQFF
TRBV18,TRBJ1-3,-,-,TGTGCCAGCTCACCGAGACAGGCCTCTGGAAACACCATATATTTT,CASSPRQASGNTIYF
TRBV4-1,TRBJ1-1,-,-,TGCGCCAGCAGCCAAGAGCGCGGAGGGAACACTGAAGCTTTCTTT,CASSQERGGNTEAFF
TRBV30,TRBJ2-6,-,-,TGTGCCTGGAGTGGAGCCAGGGACTCCTCTGGGGCCAACGTCCTGACTTTC,CAWSGARDSSGANVLTF
TRBV10-3,TRBJ1-1,-,once,TGTGCCATCAGTGAACAGGGGAACACTGAAGCTTTCTTT,CAISEQGNTEAFF
TRBV19,TRBJ1-2,-,-,TGTGCCAGTAGTATAAACCGGCGGCAGGGCGGTGGCTACACCTTC,CASSINRRQGGGYTF
TRBV12-5,TRBJ2-1,-,-,TGTGCTAGTGGTTTGGGCGGGGAGCAGTTCTTC,CASGLGGEQFF
TRBV28,TRBJ1-6,TRBD1,-,TGTGCCAGCCAGGAGCCATACCCGGGACAGAATTCACCCCTCCACTTT,CASQEPYPGQNSPLHF
TRBV10-3,TRBJ1-1,-,-,TGTGCCATCAGTGGAGGCACAAGCAACACTGAAGCTTTCTTT,CAISGGTSNTEAFF
TRBV7-8,TRBJ1-5,-,-,TGTGCCAGCAGCTTAGCCGGGTCAGGCAATCAGCCCCAGCATTTT,CASSLAGSGNQPQHF
TRBV11-3,TRBJ2-1,-,-,TGTGCCAGCAGCTCAGTCGTACGGGGGCAGGGGGTACCTGAGCAGTTCTTC,CASSSVVRGQGVPEQFF
TRBV19,TRBJ1-5,-,-,TGTGCCAGTACGGGGGGCGTTGGTCAGCCCCAGCATTTT,CASTGGVGQPQHF
TRBV4-1,TRBJ2-7,-,-,TGCGCCAGCAGCCAAGCTGAGGCGACAGTCACCTACGAGCAGTACTTC,CASSQAEATVTYEQYF
TRBV5-4,TRBJ2-1,TRBD2,-,TGTGCCAGCAGCAGTGGGGTCGATAGCGGGGCCAACAATGAGCAGTTCTTC,CASSSGVDSGANNEQFF
TRBV28,TRBJ2-1,TRBD2,-,TGTGCCAGCAGGGGGAGCGGGACGGGATACAATGAGCAGTTCTTC,CASRGSGTGYNEQFF
TRBV5-5,TRBJ2-1,TRBD2,-,TGTGCCAGCAGGCTCGGACTAGCGGGAGGTCAGAGCTCCTACAATGAGCAGTTCTTC,CASRLGLAGGQSSYNEQFF
TRBV5-1,TRBJ2-7,TRBD1,-,TGCGCCAGCAGCCCTCAGACCCCCACCACCGGGACAGGGATCTACGAGCAGTACTTC,CASSPQTPTTGTGIYEQYF
TRBV18,TRBJ2-3,TRBD2,-,TGTGCCAGCTCACCAACGGCGGGAGGAGATACGCAGTATTTT,CASSPTAGGDTQYF
TRBV10-3,TRBJ1-2,-,-,TGTGCCATCAGATCTACCGGGGGGCGCAATTACTATGGCTACACCTTC,CAIRSTGGRNYYGYTF
TRBV3-1/TRBV3-2,TRBJ1-1,TRBD1,few,TGTGCCAGCAGCCAAAAAAAGACAGGGCTCGAATTT,CASSQKKTGLEF
TRBV7-8,TRBJ2-7,-,-,TGTGCCAGCAGCTTAGGGCTAGGTACCTACGAGCAGTACTTC,CASSLGLGTYEQYF
TRBV7-8,TRBJ2-1,TRBD2,-,TGTGCCAGCAGCCAGCGGGACGCAAATTCCAATGAGCAGTTCTTC,CASSQRDANSNEQFF
TRBV7-6,TRBJ2-6,-,-,TGTGCCAGCAGCTTAGGGGGCTTCAGGGATGGTGGGGCCAACGTCCTGACTTTC,CASSLGGFRDGGANVLTF
TRBV6-5,TRBJ1-2,TRBD1,-,TGTGCCAGCAGTACCCGGGACAGAGCAAACTATGGCTACACCTTC,CASSTRDRANYGYTF
TRBV3-1/TRBV3-2,TRBJ1-3,-,-,TGTGCCAGCAGCCAAGATCCCCCTATTAACTCTGGAAACACCATATATTTT,CASSQDPPINSGNTIYF
TRBV29-1,TRBJ1-2,-,few,TGCAGCGTGCGTACTAACTATGGCTACACCTTC,CSVRTNYGYTF
TRBV6-4,TRBJ2-3,TRBD2,-,TGTGCCAGCAGACTAGCGGGGGGGTTCACAGATACGCAGTATTTT,CASRLAGGFTDTQYF
TRBV27,TRBJ2-3,-,-,TGTGCCAGCAGCAGACACCCGAGCACAGATACGCAGTATTTT,CASSRHPSTDTQYF
TRBV7-3,TRBJ1-6,-,-,TGTGCCAGCAGTCTCCCCAATTCACCCCTCCACTTT,CASSLPNSPLHF
TRBV19,TRBJ2-1,-,few,TGTGCCAGTAGCGGGGGATTCTACAATGAGCAGTTCTTC,CASSGGFYNEQFF
TRBV11-2,TRBJ2-7,-,-,TGTGCCAGCAGCTTATCAGGGACCTACGAGCAGTACTTC,CASSLSGTYEQYF
TRBV5-1,TRBJ2-1,-,-,TGCGCCAGCAGTCTTAGCTGGGGGGTCTCCTACAATGAGCAGTTCTTC,CASSLSWGVSYNEQFF
TRBV7-8,TRBJ1-5,-,few,TGTGCCAGCAGCTTAGAAAGTGGCCAGCCCCAGCATTTT,CASSLESGQPQHF
TRBV6-5,TRBJ1-2,TRBD1,-,TGTGCCAGCAGTACAACAGGGGTTGGCTATGGCTACACCTTC,CASSTTGVGYGYTF
TRBV18,TRBJ2-2,TRBD2,-,TGTGCCAGCTCACCCACAAGACCGACTAGCGGGGTGAAGGTGAACACCGGGGAGCTGTTTTTT,CASSPTRPTSGVKVNTGELFF
TRBV5-1,TRBJ2-7,TRBD1,-,TGCGCCACCGGGACAGGGATGAACCTCTACGAGCAGTACTTC,CATGTGMNLYEQYF
TRBV12-3/TRBV12-4,TRBJ1-6,-,-,TGTGCCAGCAGCCAGGGTTTGGTCTCACCCCTCCACTTT,CASSQGLVSPLHF
TRBV5-4,TRBJ1-4,-,-,TGTGCCAGCAGCTCTGGGGGGACCACTAGTGAAAAACTGTTTTTT,CASSSGGTTSEKLFF
TRBV19,TRBJ1-5,-,once,TGTGCCAGTAGTATAAGCGCCGGTGGGCAGCCCCAGCATTTT,CASSISAGGQPQHF
TRBV5-1,TRBJ2-2,TRBD2,-,TGCGCCAGCAGCTCCGGACTAGCGGGAGATTACACCGGGGAGCTGTTTTTT,CASSSGLAGDYTGELFF
TRBV7-9,TRBJ2-7,TRBD1,-,TGTGCCAGCAGCTTAGGACCGGGACAGGGAGTCGGTTTCTACGAGCAGTACTTC,CASSLGPGQGVGFYEQYF
TRBV2,TRBJ2-1,-,-,TGTGCCAGCAATCCTTACAATGAGCAGTTCTTC,CASNPYNEQFF
TRBV18,TRBJ1-2,-,-,TGTGCCAGCTCACCACAGACTTCAGGGACTTATGGCTACACCTTC,CASSPQTSGTYGYTF
TRBV19,TRBJ2-1,-,-,TGTGCCAGTACCGACAGGAATGAGCAGTTCTTC,CASTDRNEQFF
TRBV28,TRBJ2-7,TRBD1,-,TGTGCCAGCAGTTCGCGGGGACAGGGCAAAGACGAGCAGTACTTC,CASSSRGQGKDEQYF
TRBV12-3/TRBV12-4,TRBJ2-5,-,once,TGTGCCAGCAGCCAGGGCTGGCAGGAGACCCAGTACTTC,CASSQGWQETQYF